This entry lists 27 T cell receptor beta chains sequenced from one sample in a study of CXCR3-negative and CXCR3-positive naive CD8 T cells. Study findings and constraints: TRB CDR3s were more hydrophobic in CXCR3-positive than in CXCR3-negative naive cells.

Their recognized antigens are unknown. Carrying UMI labels, the TRB cDNA libraries were prepared through 5' RACE. TCRdb reanalyzed the 5' RACE reads, giving one entry per CDR3 protein sequence and no DNA. The table lists 50,000 or so distinct CDR3 sequences. The sample consisted of naive CXCR3+ CD8+ T cells from blood. The subset is: CD45RO-CCR7+CD27+CD95- naive CD8+ T cells expressing CXCR3 (TNR3+). The receptors originated from a human donor in good health. Some clones in this sample may be carry-over from other donors' samples.

The chain has TRBV18 and TRBJ1-1. This CDR3 region has 12 residues. Germline V gene sequence: CDR1 KGHSH, CDR2 LQKENI. This chain's CDR3 is CASSPRDIEAFF.

CDR3 protein: CASSQDTATGGSGELFF. V gene TRBV4-2 combines with J gene TRBJ2-2; as DNA is missing, the TRBD1 call by TCRdb cannot be tested. The germline V gene encodes CDR1 LGHNA and CDR2 YNFKEQ. The CDR3 contains 17 residues.

This chain uses TRBV29-1 with TRBJ2-1; with no DNA, the TCRdb D assignment of TRBD2 cannot be verified. This CDR3 has 13 residues. Germline V CDR1 and CDR2: SQVTM, ANQGSEA. The CDR3 sequence is CSVQRGAYNEQFF.

The chain recombines TRBV28 with TRBJ2-4; the TCRdb D gene call, TRBD1, has no DNA to confirm it. From germline, CDR1 is MDHEN and CDR2 SYDVKM. This CDR3 contains 16 residues. The CDR3 reads CASSFRARWAKNIQYF. The full variable domain, completed using reference TRBV28 and TRBJ2-4, is DVKVTQSSRYLVKRTGEKVFLECVQDMDHENMFWYRQDPGLGLRLIYFSYDVKMKEKGDIPEGYSVSREKKERFSLILESASTNQTSMYLCASSFRARWAKNIQYFGAGTRLSVL.

The chain recombines TRBV4-1 with TRBJ1-1; lacking DNA, the TRBD1 call made by TCRdb goes unchecked. The CDR3 contains 16 residues. Per germline, CDR1 MGHRA and CDR2 YSYEKL. CDR3 residues: CASSPFAGPLGTEAFF.

The chain is built from TRBV7-9 and TRBJ2-1; TCRdb reports TRBD1, a call that lacks DNA to check it against. The CDR3 loop spans 16 amino acids. Germline V lookup: CDR1 SEHNR, CDR2 FQNEAQ (reference sequence). The CDR3 sequence: CASSGGFGSSYNEQFF.

The chain recombines TRBV7-8 with TRBJ2-3; the TCRdb call, TRBD2, lacks DNA for checking. This CDR3 is 20 amino acids long. CDR1 and CDR2 from the germline V gene are SGHVS and FQNEAQ. The CDR3: CASRRISGLAGGASTDTQYF.

V gene TRBV20-1 combines with J gene TRBJ2-1. The CDR3 has 15 residues. Germline CDR1 reads DFQATT; CDR2 reads SNEGSKA (reference sequence). CDR3 residues: CSARTRSASYNEQFF.

The chain is built from TRBV6-6 and TRBJ2-2; no DNA is available, so the TRBD1 call from TCRdb remains unchecked. CDR3 length: 14 amino acids. Germline assignment: CDR1 MNHNY and CDR2 SVGAGI (reference sequence). The CDR3 loop is CATLQGFRTGELFF.

The chain links TRBV28 to TRBJ2-4; there is no DNA to check the TCRdb D call of TRBD1. CDR1 and CDR2 from the germline V gene are MDHEN and SYDVKM. The CDR3 runs to 14 residues. The chain's CDR3 is CASTPGVWGNIQYF.

V gene TRBV7-2 combines with J gene TRBJ1-2; TCRdb outputs TRBD1, but without DNA this stays unchecked. CDR1 and CDR2 (germline): SGHTA, FQGNSA. The CDR3 totals 15 residues. The CDR3 loop reads CASSLPELQGKGYTF.

This chain links TRBV23-1 with TRBJ2-2; TCRdb returns TRBD1, unconfirmable since there is no DNA. TRBV23-1 is filed as an ORF, its function uncertain. The CDR3 extends over 14 amino acids. CDR3 protein: CASSQTGDPGELFF.

This rearrangement joins TRBV10-2 to TRBJ1-2. Germline values: CDR1 WSHSY, CDR2 SAAADI. This CDR3 spans 13 amino acids. CDR3 sequence reads: CASSESRNYGYTF.

The V gene is TRBV9, the J gene TRBJ2-7; absent DNA, TCRdb's TRBD1 call cannot be checked. CDR3 size: 16 residues. Germline values: CDR1 SGDLS, CDR2 YYNGEE. The CDR3 loop is CASSVTGSSGDYEQYF. Combining the CDR3 with reference TRBV9 and TRBJ2-7 gives the whole variable domain DSGVTQTPKHLITATGQRVTLRCSPRSGDLSVYWYQQSLDQGLQFLIQYYNGEERAKGNILERFSAQQFPDLHSELNLSSLELGDSALYFCASSVTGSSGDYEQYFGPGTRLTVT.

The V and J genes are TRBV9 and TRBJ1-1; TCRdb's D call, TRBD1, is unchecked because there is no DNA. Germline CDR1 is SGDLS and CDR2 is YYNGEE. The CDR3 is 16 amino acids. CDR3 region: CASSDSSTGLDTEAFF.

V and J are TRBV12-3 or TRBV12-4 and TRBJ2-5; TCRdb's assignment of TRBD2 cannot be checked, as there is no DNA. The CDR3 runs 17 residues. This chain's CDR3 is CASSPVGGQVAGETQYF.

The chain joins TRBV29-1 to TRBJ1-3. This CDR3 region has 14 residues. Looked up from germline, CDR1 is SQVTM and CDR2 is ANQGSEA. CDR3 loop: CSVVFSTSGNTIYF. The whole variable domain, remainder taken from reference TRBV29-1 and TRBJ1-3, is SAVISQKPSRDICQRGTSLTIQCQVDSQVTMMFWYRQQPGQSLTLIATANQGSEATYESGFVIDKFPISRPNLTFSTLTVSNMSPEDSSIYLCSVVFSTSGNTIYFGEGSWLTVV.

The chain employs TRBV12-3 or TRBV12-4 and TRBJ2-3; TCRdb calls TRBD2, which cannot be checked without DNA. The CDR3 spans 14 residues. CDR3 region: CASTGEGGTDTQYF.

V gene TRBV7-6 combines with J gene TRBJ1-4; the D call of TRBD1 rests on TCRdb alone, since no DNA is present to check it. This CDR3 has 19 amino acids. Per the germline V gene, CDR1 is SGHVS and CDR2 is FNYEAQ. The CDR3 loop is CASSLASGQGTSINEKLFF.

The chain combines TRBV7-9 with TRBJ1-1; TCRdb lists TRBD1, though no DNA is available to test this call. The CDR3 has 15 amino acids. Germline assignment: CDR1 SEHNR and CDR2 FQNEAQ (reference sequence). CDR3 in amino acids: CASISPGPTNTEAFF.

The rearrangement joins TRBV7-3 to TRBJ2-3; checking the TCRdb D call of TRBD2 is not possible without DNA. CDR1 and CDR2 (germline): SGHTA, FQGTGA. The CDR3 loop spans 15 amino acids. The CDR3 here is CASSIRDSARDTQYF.

The chain is built from TRBV9 and TRBJ2-1; TCRdb lists TRBD1, though no DNA is available to test this call. Germline V lookup: CDR1 SGDLS, CDR2 YYNGEE. CDR3 length equals 17 residues. The CDR3 here is CASSSRGSGGWYNEQFF.

The chain carries TRBV12-3 or TRBV12-4 and TRBJ1-5; the D call from TCRdb, TRBD1, cannot be confirmed without DNA. CDR3 size: 14 residues. CDR3 sequence reads: CASSFFRVRDPGNF.

The chain joins TRBV2 to TRBJ2-2; checking the TCRdb D call of TRBD1 is not possible without DNA. The germline V gene encodes CDR1 SNHLY and CDR2 FYNNEI. This CDR3 comprises 14 residues. CDR3 sequence reads: CAIPNPVNTGELFF.

The chain is built from TRBV19 and TRBJ1-5; no DNA is available, so the TRBD1 call from TCRdb remains unchecked. This CDR3 has 14 amino acids. Germline V gene lookup returns CDR1 LNHDA and CDR2 SQIVND (reference sequence). The CDR3 protein is CASSFRGSNQPQHF.

The V call is TRBV4-3, the J call TRBJ1-1; TCRdb picks TRBD1, but there is no DNA to check that call. Germline V gene lookup returns CDR1 LGHNA and CDR2 YSLEER. The CDR3 is 14 amino acids. The CDR3 sequence: CASSQDRQGPEAFF.

The J gene is TRBJ1-6, the V gene TRBV27. Germline V gene lookup returns CDR1 MNHEY and CDR2 SMNVEV (reference sequence). The CDR3 has 17 amino acids. CDR3 region: CASSPSAGEAYNSPLHF.